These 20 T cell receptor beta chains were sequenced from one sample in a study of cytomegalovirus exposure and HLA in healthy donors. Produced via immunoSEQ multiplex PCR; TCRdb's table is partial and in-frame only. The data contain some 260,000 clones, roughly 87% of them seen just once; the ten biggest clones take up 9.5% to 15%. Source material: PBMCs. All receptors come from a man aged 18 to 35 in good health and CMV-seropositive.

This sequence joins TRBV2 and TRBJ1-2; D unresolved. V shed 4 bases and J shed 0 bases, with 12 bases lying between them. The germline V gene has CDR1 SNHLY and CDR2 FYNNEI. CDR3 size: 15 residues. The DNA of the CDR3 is TGTGCCAGCAGTGTACACGGAACAACTAACTATGGCTACACCTTC. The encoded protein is CASSVHGTTNYGYTF. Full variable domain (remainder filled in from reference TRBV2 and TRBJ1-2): EPEVTQTPSHQVTQMGQEVILRCVPISNHLYFYWYRQILGQKVEFLVSFYNNEISEKSEIFDDQFSVERPDGSNFTLKIRSTKLEDSAMYFCASSVHGTTNYGYTFGSGTRLTVV.

The CDR3 nucleotides read TGCGCCAGCAGCGAGGACAGATACGGCTACACCTTC. Translated, it gives CASSEDRYGYTF. The V and J genes are TRBV10-1 and TRBJ1-2; D may be TRBD1 (6 bases). CDR1 and CDR2 (germline): WNHNN, SYGVQD (reference sequence). V lost 6 bases to trimming and J lost 8 bases, with 13 bases between them. CDR3 size: 12 residues.

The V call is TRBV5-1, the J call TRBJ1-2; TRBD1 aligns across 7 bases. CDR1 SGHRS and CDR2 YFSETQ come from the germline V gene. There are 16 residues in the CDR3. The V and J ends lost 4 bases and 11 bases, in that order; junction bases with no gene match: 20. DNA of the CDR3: TGCGCCAGCAGCCCCGACAGGGCTAGAGATCTCAGGGGGTACACCTTC. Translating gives CASSPDRARDLRGYTF.

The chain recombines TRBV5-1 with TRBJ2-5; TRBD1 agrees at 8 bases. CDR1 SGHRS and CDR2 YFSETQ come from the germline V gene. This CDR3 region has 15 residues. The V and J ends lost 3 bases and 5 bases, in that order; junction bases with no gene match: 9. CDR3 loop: CASSSTGGRVETQYF. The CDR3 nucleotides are TGCGCCAGCAGCTCTACAGGGGGTAGGGTGGAGACCCAGTACTTC.

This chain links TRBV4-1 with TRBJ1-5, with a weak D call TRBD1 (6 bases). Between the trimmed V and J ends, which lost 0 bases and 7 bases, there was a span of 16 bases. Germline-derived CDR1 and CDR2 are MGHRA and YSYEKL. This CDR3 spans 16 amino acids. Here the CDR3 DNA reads TGCGCCAGCAGCCAAGAAAAGGAGGGGGGTAACCAGCCCCAGCATTTT. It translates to CASSQEKEGGNQPQHF.

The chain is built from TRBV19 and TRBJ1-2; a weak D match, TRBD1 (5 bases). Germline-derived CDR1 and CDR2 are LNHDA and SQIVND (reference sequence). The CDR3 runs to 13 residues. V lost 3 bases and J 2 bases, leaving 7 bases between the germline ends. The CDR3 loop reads CASSMGGNYGYTF. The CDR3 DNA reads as TGTGCCAGTAGTATGGGGGGGAACTATGGCTACACCTTC.

The CDR3 bases are TGTGCCAGCAGCTTAGCGGACCGGCAAGAGACCCAGTACTTC. It encodes CASSLADRQETQYF. The chain joins TRBV7-2 to TRBJ2-5; D not resolved. The V gene lost 0 bases and the J gene lost 2 bases, with 7 bases spanning the gap. This CDR3 is built from 14 residues. CDR1 is SGHTA and CDR2 is FQGNSA in the germline V gene.

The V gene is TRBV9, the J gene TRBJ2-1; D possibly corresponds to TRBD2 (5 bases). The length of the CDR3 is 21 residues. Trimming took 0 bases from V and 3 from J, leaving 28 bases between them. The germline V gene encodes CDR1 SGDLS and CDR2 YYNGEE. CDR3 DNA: TGTGCCAGCAGCGTAGCATCGGGCAGCGGAGGCCTCCACCCACTCTACAATGAGCAGTTCTTC. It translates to CASSVASGSGGLHPLYNEQFF.

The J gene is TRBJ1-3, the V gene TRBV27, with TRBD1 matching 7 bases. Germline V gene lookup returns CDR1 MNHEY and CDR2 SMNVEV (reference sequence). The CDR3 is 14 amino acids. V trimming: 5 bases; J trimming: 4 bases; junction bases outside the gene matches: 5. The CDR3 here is CASSPTGPGNTIYF. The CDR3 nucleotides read TGTGCCAGCAGTCCGACAGGGCCAGGAAACACCATATATTTT.

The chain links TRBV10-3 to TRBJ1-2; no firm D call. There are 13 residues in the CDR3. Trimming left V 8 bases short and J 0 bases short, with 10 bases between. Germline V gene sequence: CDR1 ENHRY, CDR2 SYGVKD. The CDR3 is CAIRARANYGYTF. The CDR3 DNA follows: TGTGCCATCCGGGCACGGGCTAACTATGGCTACACCTTC.

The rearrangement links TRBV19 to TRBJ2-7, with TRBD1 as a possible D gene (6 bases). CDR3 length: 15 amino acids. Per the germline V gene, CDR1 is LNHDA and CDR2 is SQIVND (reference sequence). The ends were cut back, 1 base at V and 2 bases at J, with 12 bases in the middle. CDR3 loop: CASSIVGRGPYEQYF. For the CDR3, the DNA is TGTGCCAGTAGTATAGTCGGCAGGGGTCCCTACGAGCAGTACTTC.

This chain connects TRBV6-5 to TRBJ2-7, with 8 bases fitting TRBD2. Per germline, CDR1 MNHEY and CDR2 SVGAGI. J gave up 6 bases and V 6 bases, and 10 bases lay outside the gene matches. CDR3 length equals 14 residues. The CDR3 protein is CASSDRSGGSEQYF. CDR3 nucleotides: TGTGCCAGCAGCGACCGCAGCGGGGGCTCCGAGCAGTACTTC.

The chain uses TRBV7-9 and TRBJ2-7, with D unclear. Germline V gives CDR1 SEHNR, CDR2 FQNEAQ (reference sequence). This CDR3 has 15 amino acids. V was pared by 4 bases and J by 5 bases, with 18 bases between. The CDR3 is CASSSGTGRWDEQYF. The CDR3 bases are TGTGCCAGCAGCTCCGGTACGGGCCGGTGGGACGAGCAGTACTTC.

The CDR3 sequence is CASSLAEPYRGTDTQYF. The CDR3 nucleotides read TGTGCCAGCAGTCTAGCGGAACCCTACCGGGGCACAGATACGCAGTATTTT. The chain couples TRBV7-2 to TRBJ2-3, with 7 bases fitting TRBD2. Trimming cost V 6 bases and J 1 base; bases outside gene matches: 13. CDR1 is SGHTA and CDR2 is FQGNSA in the germline V gene. The CDR3 totals 17 residues.

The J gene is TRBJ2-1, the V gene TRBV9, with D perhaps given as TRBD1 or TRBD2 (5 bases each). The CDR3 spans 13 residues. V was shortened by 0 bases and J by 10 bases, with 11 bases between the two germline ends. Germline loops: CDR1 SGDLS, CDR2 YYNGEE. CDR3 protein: CASSVDTGTEQFF. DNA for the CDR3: TGTGCCAGCAGCGTAGATACCGGGACCGAGCAGTTCTTC.

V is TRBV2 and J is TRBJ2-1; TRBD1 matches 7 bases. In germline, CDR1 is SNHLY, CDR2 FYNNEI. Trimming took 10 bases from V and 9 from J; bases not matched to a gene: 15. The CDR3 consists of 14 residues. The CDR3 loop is CATQGTFSGGEQFF. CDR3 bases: TGTGCCACCCAAGGGACGTTTTCAGGGGGTGAGCAGTTCTTC.

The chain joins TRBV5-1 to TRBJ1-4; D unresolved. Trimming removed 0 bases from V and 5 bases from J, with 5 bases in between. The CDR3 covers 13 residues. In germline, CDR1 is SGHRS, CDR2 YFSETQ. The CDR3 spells CASSLELNEKLFF. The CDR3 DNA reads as TGCGCCAGCAGCTTGGAACTGAATGAAAAACTGTTTTTT.

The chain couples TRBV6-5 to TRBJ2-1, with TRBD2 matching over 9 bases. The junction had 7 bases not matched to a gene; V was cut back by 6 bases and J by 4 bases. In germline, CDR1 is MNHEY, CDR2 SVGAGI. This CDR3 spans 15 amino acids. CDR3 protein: CASSLSAGGYNEQFF. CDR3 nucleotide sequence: TGTGCCAGCAGCCTATCAGCGGGAGGATACAATGAGCAGTTCTTC.

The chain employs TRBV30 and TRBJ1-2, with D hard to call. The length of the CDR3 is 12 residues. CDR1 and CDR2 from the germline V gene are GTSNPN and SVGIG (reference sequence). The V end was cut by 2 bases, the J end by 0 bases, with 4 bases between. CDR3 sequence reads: CAWSTTNYGYTF. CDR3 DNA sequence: TGTGCCTGGAGTACCACTAACTATGGCTACACCTTC.

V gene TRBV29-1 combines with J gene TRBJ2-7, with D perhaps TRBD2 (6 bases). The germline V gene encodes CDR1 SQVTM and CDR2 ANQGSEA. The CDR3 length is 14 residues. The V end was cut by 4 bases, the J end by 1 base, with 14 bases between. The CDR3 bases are TGCAGCGTTGGTTGGCGGGGAGTATCCTACGAGCAGTACTTC. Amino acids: CSVGWRGVSYEQYF.